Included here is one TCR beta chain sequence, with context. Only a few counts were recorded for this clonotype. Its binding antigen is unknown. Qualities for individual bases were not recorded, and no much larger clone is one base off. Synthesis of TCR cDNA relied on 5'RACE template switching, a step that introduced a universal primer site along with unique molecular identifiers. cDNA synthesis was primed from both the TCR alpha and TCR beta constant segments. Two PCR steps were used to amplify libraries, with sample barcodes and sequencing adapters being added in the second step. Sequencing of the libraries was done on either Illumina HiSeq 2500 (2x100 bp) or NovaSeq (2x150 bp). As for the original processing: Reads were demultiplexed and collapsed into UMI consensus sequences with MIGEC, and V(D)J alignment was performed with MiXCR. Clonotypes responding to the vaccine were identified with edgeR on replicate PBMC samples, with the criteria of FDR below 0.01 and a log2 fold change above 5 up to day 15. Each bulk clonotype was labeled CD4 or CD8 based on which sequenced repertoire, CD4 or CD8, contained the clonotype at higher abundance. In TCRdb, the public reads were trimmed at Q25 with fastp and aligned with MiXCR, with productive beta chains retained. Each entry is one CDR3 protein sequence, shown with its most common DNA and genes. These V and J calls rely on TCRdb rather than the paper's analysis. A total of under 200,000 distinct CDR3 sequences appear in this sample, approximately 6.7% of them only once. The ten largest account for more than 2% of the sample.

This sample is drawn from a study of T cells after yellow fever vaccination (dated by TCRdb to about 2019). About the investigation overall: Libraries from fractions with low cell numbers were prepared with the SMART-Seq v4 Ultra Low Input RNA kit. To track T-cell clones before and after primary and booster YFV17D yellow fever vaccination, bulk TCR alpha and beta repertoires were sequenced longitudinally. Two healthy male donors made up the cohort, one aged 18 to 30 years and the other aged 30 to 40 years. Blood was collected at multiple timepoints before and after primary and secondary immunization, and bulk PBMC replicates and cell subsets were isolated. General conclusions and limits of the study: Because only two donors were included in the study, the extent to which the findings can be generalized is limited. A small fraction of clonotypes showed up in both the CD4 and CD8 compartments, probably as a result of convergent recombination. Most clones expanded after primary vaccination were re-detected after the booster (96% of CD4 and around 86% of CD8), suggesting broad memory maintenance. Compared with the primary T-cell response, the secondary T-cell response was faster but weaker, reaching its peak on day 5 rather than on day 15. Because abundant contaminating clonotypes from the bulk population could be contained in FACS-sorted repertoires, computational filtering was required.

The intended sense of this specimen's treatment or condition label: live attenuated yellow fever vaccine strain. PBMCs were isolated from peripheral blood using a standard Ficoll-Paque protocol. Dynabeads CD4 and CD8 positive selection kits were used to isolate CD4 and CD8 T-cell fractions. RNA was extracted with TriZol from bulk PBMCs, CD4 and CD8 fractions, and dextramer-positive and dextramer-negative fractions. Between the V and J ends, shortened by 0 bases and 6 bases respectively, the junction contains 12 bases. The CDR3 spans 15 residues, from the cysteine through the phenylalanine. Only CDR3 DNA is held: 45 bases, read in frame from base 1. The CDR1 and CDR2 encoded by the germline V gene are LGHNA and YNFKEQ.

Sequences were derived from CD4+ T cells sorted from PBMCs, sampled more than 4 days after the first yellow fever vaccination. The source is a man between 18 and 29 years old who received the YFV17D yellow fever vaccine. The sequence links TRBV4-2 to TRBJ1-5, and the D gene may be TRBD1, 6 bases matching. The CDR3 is CASSQDQGQSQPQHF. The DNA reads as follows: TGTGCCAGCAGCCAAGATCAGGGGCAGAGTCAGCCCCAGCATTTT.